A selection of T cell receptor beta chains follows, all from one sample in a study of T cell repertoires in cytomegalovirus infection. TCRdb redid the calling of the reads with MiXCR, one entry per CDR3 protein. Among about 890,000 distinct CDR3 sequences, approximately 32% were seen once, and the ten largest hold 13%. Antigen specificity for these receptors is unknown. The specimen comprised cultured CD8+ T cells from PBMCs, sampled from culture after CMV antigen stimulation. These receptors were taken from a human donor in good health (CMV status not recorded). Some clones in this sample may be carry-over from other donors' samples. The CDR3 runs from the conserved cysteine through the conserved F or W. Fields, in order: clone size, V gene, D gene, J gene, CDR3 DNA, CDR3 protein. The D gene is left open where the match is weak. A clone size is listed for some rows: how often the clone was seen (once, few, many), or a class if it is expanded.

few,TRBV6-1,.,TRBJ2-7,TGTGCCAGCAATCCAGGCCTTTACGAGCAGTACTTC,CASNPGLYEQYF
.,TRBV9,TRBD1,TRBJ1-6,TGTGCCAGCAGCGCGGACAGGATAAAGGCGAATTCACCCCTCCACTTT,CASSADRIKANSPLHF
few,TRBV7-8,.,TRBJ1-1,TGTGCCAGCTCCCTAGAAGGGCTTCAGGGTGAAGCTTTCTTT,CASSLEGLQGEAFF
many,TRBV7-9,TRBD1,TRBJ2-2,TGTGCCAGCAGCTTCAGACAGGGCCCCACCGGGGAGCTGTTTTTT,CASSFRQGPTGELFF
.,TRBV6-5,.,TRBJ1-2,TGTGCCAGCAGTCCAACAGGAACGAGGGGCTACACCTTC,CASSPTGTRGYTF
.,TRBV4-3,TRBD1,TRBJ1-2,TGCGCCAGCAGCCAGTCATGGACAGGGGATGGCTACACCTTC,CASSQSWTGDGYTF
few,TRBV6-5,.,TRBJ2-1,TGTGCCAGCAGTTATAATGAGGGGCCGAGCTCCTACAATGAGCAGTTCTTC,CASSYNEGPSSYNEQFF
.,TRBV7-9,TRBD1,TRBJ2-7,TGTGCCAGCAGCTCGACGGGACAGGGAATTTACGAGCAGTACTTC,CASSSTGQGIYEQYF
.,TRBV18,.,TRBJ1-1,TGTGCCAGCCACGACAGTCTGAACACTGAAGCTTTCTTT,CASHDSLNTEAFF
many,TRBV7-2,TRBD2,TRBJ2-1,TGTGCCAGCAGCTTCGGCGGGGGGGCAAGATACAATGAGCAGTTCTTC,CASSFGGGARYNEQFF
few,TRBV5-8,TRBD1,TRBJ1-6,TGTGCCAGCAGCTTATCGACAGGGGGGAATTCACCCCTCCACTTT,CASSLSTGGNSPLHF
.,TRBV7-6,TRBD2,TRBJ2-5,TGTGCCAGCAGCTTTAGCGGGGGAGGCCAAGAGACCCAGTACTTC,CASSFSGGGQETQYF
few,TRBV14,.,TRBJ2-1,TGTGCCAGCAGCCAAGTGAGGAGCGGCACTGCGTCTGAGCAGTTCTTC,CASSQVRSGTASEQFF
few,TRBV2,.,TRBJ1-5,TGTGCCAGCAGTGAGCAGTATAGCAATCAGCCCCAGCATTTT,CASSEQYSNQPQHF
.,TRBV12-3/TRBV12-4,.,TRBJ1-3,TGTGCCAGCACGGGCCCCTCTGGAAACACCATATATTTT,CASTGPSGNTIYF
.,TRBV19,TRBD1,TRBJ1-5,TGTGCCAGTAGTACGACAGGGATGAATCAGCCCCAGCATTTT,CASSTTGMNQPQHF
.,TRBV6-1,TRBD2,TRBJ2-1,TGTGTCAGCAGCCGTTTCCTGGGGCTAGCGGGGGGCGAAGTATACAATGAGCAGTTCTTC,CVSSRFLGLAGGEVYNEQFF
.,TRBV6-5,TRBD1,TRBJ2-4,TGTGCCAGCAGTTGGGGACAGGGTGCCTTTCAGTACTTC,CASSWGQGAFQYF
few,TRBV7-9,.,TRBJ2-7,TGTGCCAGCAGCTCTGAGGGGGGTCTCCACGAGCAGTACTTC,CASSSEGGLHEQYF
few,TRBV20-1,TRBD1,TRBJ1-5,TGCAGTGCGTCAACTTTGACAGGGACTAGCAATCAGCCCCAGCATTTT,CSASTLTGTSNQPQHF
.,TRBV12-5,TRBD2,TRBJ2-1,TGTGCTAGTGGTGGGGACTACGCCGATAGAAAGCAGTTCTTC,CASGGDYADRKQFF
.,TRBV29-1,TRBD1,TRBJ1-1,TGCAGCGTAGATCCCACTTTACAGGGGATGAACACTGAAGCTTTCTTT,CSVDPTLQGMNTEAFF
few,TRBV2,.,TRBJ2-7,TGTGCCAGCAGGGGACGGTCCTACGAGCAGTACTTC,CASRGRSYEQYF
.,TRBV27,.,TRBJ2-1,TGTGCCAGCAGTTTAAAACAGAGAGTATACAATGAGCAGTTCTTC,CASSLKQRVYNEQFF
few,TRBV12-3/TRBV12-4,TRBD1,TRBJ1-1,TGTGCCAGCAGTCGTGGGACAGGGTGGAGGATGAACACTGAAGCTTTCTTT,CASSRGTGWRMNTEAFF
.,TRBV6-1,.,TRBJ1-2,TGTGCCAGCAGTTCTAGGGGCCAGCGGTATGGCTACACCTTC,CASSSRGQRYGYTF
many,TRBV7-9,.,TRBJ1-1,TGTGCCAGCAGCACCTGGAGGGACGACACTGAAGCTTTCTTT,CASSTWRDDTEAFF
few,TRBV28,TRBD1,TRBJ1-3,TGTGCCAGCAGTTCATACAGGGGAACAGGAAACACCATATATTTT,CASSSYRGTGNTIYF
.,TRBV6-2/TRBV6-3,.,TRBJ2-2,TGTGCCAGCAGTTACTTGTCCAGAAACACCGGGGAGCTGTTTTTT,CASSYLSRNTGELFF
few,TRBV24-1,.,TRBJ2-1,TGTGCCACCAGTGATCCTCCTAGCCCGAGCTCTCAATGGTACAATGAGCAGTTCTTC,CATSDPPSPSSQWYNEQFF
many,TRBV7-2,.,TRBJ1-2,TGTGCCAGCAGCCCTATTCGATTGGGGGCCTACACCTTC,CASSPIRLGAYTF
.,TRBV7-6,TRBD2,TRBJ2-5,TGTGTCAGCAGCTTAGTCTTTGTGCCGGGACTAGCGGAAGAGACCCAGTACTTC,CVSSLVFVPGLAEETQYF
.,TRBV15,.,TRBJ2-3,TGTGCCACCAGCAGAGTTGGGGGCGTAGATACGCAGTATTTT,CATSRVGGVDTQYF
many,TRBV7-2,.,TRBJ2-3,TGTGCCAGCAGCTTAGGGACCACGAACACAGATACGCAGTATTTT,CASSLGTTNTDTQYF
once,TRBV6-5,.,TRBJ1-1,TGTGCCAGCAGTTACTCGGGGCAGACGATTGAAGCTTTCTTT,CASSYSGQTIEAFF
few,TRBV19,TRBD1,TRBJ1-3,TGTGCCAGTAGCACCGGGACAGCTGGAAACACCATATATTTT,CASSTGTAGNTIYF
.,TRBV19,TRBD1,TRBJ2-1,TGTGCCAGTAGTTGGACAGGGGTGCGCTACAATGAGCAGTTCTTC,CASSWTGVRYNEQFF
.,TRBV19,.,TRBJ2-1,TGTGCCACCTCCCGGGGGTCGTTTCAGTTCTTC,CATSRGSFQFF
few,TRBV6-2/TRBV6-3,.,TRBJ2-5,TGTGCCAGCAGTTGGGGCCCTAGCCCCAGGGAGACCCAGTACTTC,CASSWGPSPRETQYF
.,TRBV24-1,TRBD2,TRBJ2-1,TGTGCCACCGGGCTTAGCGGGGACAATGAGCAGTTCTTC,CATGLSGDNEQFF
.,TRBV11-2,.,TRBJ2-1,TGTGCCAGCACCTCATCCGCCAAGGGAAATGAGCAGTTCTTC,CASTSSAKGNEQFF